The next 16 T cell receptor beta chains were all read from a single sample in a study of cytomegalovirus exposure and HLA in healthy donors. The PCR had 60 Vbeta and 13 Jbeta primers. Produced via immunoSEQ multiplex PCR; TCRdb's table is partial and in-frame only. The table shows 170,000 or so clones, with around three quarters occurring only once. The sample taken for sequencing was PBMCs. Receptors originate from a woman in her 40s in good health and CMV-seronegative.

This clone was observed once. V usage is TRBV7-8 and J usage is TRBJ1-1; maybe TRBD1 (5 bases). The germline gives CDR1 SGHVS, CDR2 FQNEAQ. The CDR3 totals 18 residues. V shed 1 base and J shed 1 base, with 19 bases lying between them. CDR3 loop: CASSLGDYGRAPNTEAFF. As DNA, the CDR3 is TGTGCCAGCAGCTTAGGTGATTACGGCAGGGCCCCGAACACTGAAGCTTTCTTT. Using reference TRBV7-8 and TRBJ1-1 for the parts outside the CDR3, the full variable domain is GAGVSQSPRYKVAKRGQDVALRCDPISGHVSLFWYQQALGQGPEFLTYFQNEAQLDKSGLPSDRFFAERPEGSVSTLKIQRTQQEDSAVYLCASSLGDYGRAPNTEAFFGQGTRLTVV.

The rearrangement uses TRBV7-9 and TRBJ1-5, with D possibly being TRBD1 (5 bases). This CDR3 has 17 amino acids. The germline CDR1 and CDR2 sequences are SEHNR and FQNEAQ (reference sequence). The V end lost 3 bases, the J end lost 3 bases, and 18 bases lay between the germline ends. CDR3 protein: CASSFSNHRQTNQPQHF. CDR3 DNA sequence: TGTGCCAGCAGCTTTTCTAATCACCGACAGACCAATCAGCCCCAGCATTTT.

V is TRBV18 and J is TRBJ1-1, with 7 bases aligning to TRBD1. The CDR3 is made up of 14 amino acids. Germline assignment: CDR1 KGHSH and CDR2 LQKENI. V shed 5 bases, J shed 0 bases, and the junction held 3 bases outside the gene matches. This chain's CDR3 is CASSVTGMNTEAFF. For the CDR3, the DNA is TGTGCCAGCTCAGTGACAGGGATGAACACTGAAGCTTTCTTT. Using reference TRBV18 and TRBJ1-1 for the parts outside the CDR3, the full variable domain is NAGVMQNPRHLVRRRGQEARLRCSPMKGHSHVYWYRQLPEEGLKFMVYLQKENIIDESGMPKERFSAEFPKEGPSILRIQQVVRGDSAAYFCASSVTGMNTEAFFGQGTRLTVV.

This chain's CDR3 is CASSVGASGEGETQYF. In nucleotides, the CDR3 is TGTGCCAGCAGTGTGGGGGCTAGCGGGGAGGGCGAGACCCAGTACTTC. The gene calls are TRBV2 and TRBJ2-5, with TRBD2 matching over 9 bases. Germline CDR1 is SNHLY and CDR2 is FYNNEI. The CDR3 extends over 16 amino acids. V lost 4 bases and J lost 5; bases outside the gene matches: 11.

The V and J genes are TRBV10-2 and TRBJ2-1, with 11 positions matching TRBD2. CDR1 and CDR2 (germline): WSHSY, SAAADI. The CDR3 is 14 amino acids. J was trimmed by 2 bases and V by 11 bases; bases with no gene match: 5. The CDR3 region has the DNA TGCGCCGGTAGCGGGGGGGCCACCTACAATGAGCAGTTCTTC. Translating it yields CAGSGGATYNEQFF.

V and J are TRBV19 and TRBJ2-1; TRBD2 matches at 10 bases. V was clipped by 5 bases and J by 1 base; unmatched bases: 2. Germline V gene sequence: CDR1 LNHDA, CDR2 SQIVND (reference sequence). The CDR3 sequence is 15 residues long. CDR3 residues: CASSPGLASYNEQFF. DNA of the CDR3: TGTGCCAGTAGTCCGGGACTAGCGTCCTACAATGAGCAGTTCTTC.

This CDR3 reads CASSETQTQYF. In DNA form, the CDR3 reads TGTGCCAGCAGTGAAACTCAGACCCAGTACTTC. J is TRBJ2-5 and V is TRBV6-5, with D uncertain. Between the trimmed V and J ends, which lost 5 bases and 6 bases, there was a span of 7 bases. CDR1 is MNHEY, CDR2 SVGAGI, per germline. The CDR3 is 11 residues long.

V usage is TRBV4-2 and J usage is TRBJ1-5; D unclear. Per germline, CDR1 LGHNA and CDR2 YNFKEQ. The V gene lost 3 bases and the J gene lost 2 bases, with 8 bases spanning the gap. The length of the CDR3 is 14 residues. The CDR3 here is CASSHGGGNQPQHF. For the CDR3, the DNA is TGTGCCAGCAGCCACGGCGGCGGCAATCAGCCCCAGCATTTT.

There are a few counts of this clone. The chain couples TRBV5-4 to TRBJ2-7; a weak D match, TRBD2 (6 bases). This CDR3 has 15 amino acids. Per germline, CDR1 SGHNT and CDR2 YYREEE (reference sequence). Trimming left V 0 bases short and J 4 bases short, with 14 bases between. The CDR3 region is CASSLDGGAPYEQYF. The CDR3 DNA sequence: TGTGCCAGCAGCTTGGACGGCGGGGCCCCTTACGAGCAGTACTTC. Full variable domain (rest looked up from reference TRBV5-4 and TRBJ2-7): ETGVTQSPTHLIKTRGQQVTLRCSSQSGHNTVSWYQQALGQGPQFIFQYYREEENGRGNFPPRFSGLQFPNYSSELNVNALELDDSALYLCASSLDGGAPYEQYFGPGTRLTVT.

For this clone: At one end the junction does not follow the germline gene, possibly because of a read error. This chain links TRBV5-4 with TRBJ2-7, with D possibly TRBD1 on 5 matching bases. The germline gives CDR1 SGHNT, CDR2 YYREEE (reference sequence). CDR3 length: 12 residues. CDR3 sequence: CASSSDSPTWDF. In nucleotides, the CDR3 is TGTGCCAGCAGCTCCGACAGCCCTACCTGGGACTTC.

The CDR3 protein is CASSSINGQGNEKLFF. CDR3 DNA: TGTGCCAGCAGTTCTATAAATGGACAGGGAAATGAAAAACTGTTTTTT. The chain combines TRBV6-5 with TRBJ1-4; 8 nucleotides agree with TRBD1. V trimming: 4 bases; J trimming: 5 bases; junction bases outside the gene matches: 9. Germline CDR1 reads MNHEY; CDR2 reads SVGAGI. The CDR3 contains 16 residues.

The chain carries TRBV5-8 and TRBJ2-2; 9 nucleotides align to TRBD1. V was clipped by 1 base and J by 4 bases; unmatched bases: 5. Germline-derived CDR1 and CDR2 are SGHTS and YDEGEE. This CDR3 spans 16 amino acids. CDR3 loop: CASSLWGQGATGELFF. The CDR3 DNA reads TGTGCCAGCAGCTTGTGGGGACAGGGAGCCACCGGGGAGCTGTTTTTT.

This chain joins TRBV28 and TRBJ2-4, with D possibly matching TRBD1 (5 bases). The CDR3 runs 17 residues. Germline CDR1 reads MDHEN; CDR2 reads SYDVKM. Trimming took off 6 bases at V and 0 bases at J, with 18 bases between the two ends. CDR3 DNA: TGTGCCAGCAGCTCCCGGCCCAGGACACTAGCCAAAAACATTCAGTACTTC. Translating it yields CASSSRPRTLAKNIQYF.

V is TRBV6-5 and J is TRBJ2-1, with D maybe TRBD1 (5 bases). Trimming stripped 10 bases from V and 9 bases from J, with 13 bases between. There are 11 residues in the CDR3. Germline V gene data show CDR1 as MNHEY and CDR2 as SVGAGI. The CDR3 nucleotides are TGTGCCACGACAGAAGTTGGTGAGCAGTTCTTC. Its protein product is CATTEVGEQFF.

The sample holds a few counts of this clone. The V and J genes are TRBV4-1 and TRBJ2-5; 10 bases line up with TRBD2. Germline V gene data show CDR1 as MGHRA and CDR2 as YSYEKL. This CDR3 has 15 amino acids. The trim removed 3 bases at V and 3 bases at J, leaving 4 bases unmatched. CDR3 sequence (DNA): TGCGCCAGCAGCCACCCTAGCGGGGGTAAAGAGACCCAGTACTTC. Protein sequence: CASSHPSGGKETQYF.

This clone was counted a single time. V gene TRBV6-1 combines with J gene TRBJ1-2; D ambiguous. With 6 bases removed from V and 0 bases from J, the gap between germline ends came to 14 bases. The germline V gene encodes CDR1 MNHNS and CDR2 SASEGT. The CDR3 length is 15 residues. CDR3 DNA sequence: TGTGCCAGCAGCCAAGAGGGAGCAGCTAACTATGGCTACACCTTC. Translating gives CASSQEGAANYGYTF.